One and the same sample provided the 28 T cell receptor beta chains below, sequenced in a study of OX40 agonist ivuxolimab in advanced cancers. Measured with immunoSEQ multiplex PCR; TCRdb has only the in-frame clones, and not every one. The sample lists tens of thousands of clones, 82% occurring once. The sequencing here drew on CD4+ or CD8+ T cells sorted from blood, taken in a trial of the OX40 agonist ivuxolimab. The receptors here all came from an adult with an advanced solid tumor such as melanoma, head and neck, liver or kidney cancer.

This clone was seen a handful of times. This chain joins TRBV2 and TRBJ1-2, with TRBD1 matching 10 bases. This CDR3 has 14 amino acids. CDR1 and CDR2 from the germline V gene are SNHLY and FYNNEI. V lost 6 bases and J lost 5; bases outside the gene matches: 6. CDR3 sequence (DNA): TGTGCCAGCAGCTTGGGACAGGGGTATTATGGCTACACCTTC. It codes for CASSLGQGYYGYTF. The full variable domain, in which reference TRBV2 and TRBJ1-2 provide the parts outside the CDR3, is EPEVTQTPSHQVTQMGQEVILRCVPISNHLYFYWYRQILGQKVEFLVSFYNNEISEKSEIFDDQFSVERPDGSNFTLKIRSTKLEDSAMYFCASSLGQGYYGYTFGSGTRLTVV.

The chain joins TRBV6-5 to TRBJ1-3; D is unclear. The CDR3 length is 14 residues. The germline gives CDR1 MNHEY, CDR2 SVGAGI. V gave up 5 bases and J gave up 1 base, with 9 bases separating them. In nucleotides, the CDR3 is TGTGCCAGCAGTATGTCGGGGTCTGGAAACACCATATATTTT. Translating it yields CASSMSGSGNTIYF.

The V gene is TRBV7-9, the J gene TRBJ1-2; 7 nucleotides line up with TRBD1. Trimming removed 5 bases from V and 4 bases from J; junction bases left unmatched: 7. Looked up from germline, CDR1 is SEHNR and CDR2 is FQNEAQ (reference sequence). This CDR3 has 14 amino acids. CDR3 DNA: TGTGCCAGCAGCGGGAGGGGACAGCCCTATGGCTACACCTTC. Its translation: CASSGRGQPYGYTF. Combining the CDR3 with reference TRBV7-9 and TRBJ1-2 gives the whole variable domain DTGVSQNPRHKITKRGQNVTFRCDPISEHNRLYWYRQTLGQGPEFLTYFQNEAQLEKSRLLSDRFSAERPKGSFSTLEIQRTEQGDSAMYLCASSGRGQPYGYTFGSGTRLTVV.

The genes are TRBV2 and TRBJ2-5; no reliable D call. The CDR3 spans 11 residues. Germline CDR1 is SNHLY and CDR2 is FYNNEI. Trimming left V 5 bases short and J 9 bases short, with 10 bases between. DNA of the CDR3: TGTGCCAGCAGTCTAGAGGCCGCCCAGTACTTC. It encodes CASSLEAAQYF.

The DNA for the CDR3 is TGTGCCAGCAGCTTGCGAGGGAGGCCCTACAATGAGCAGTTCTTC. Protein product: CASSLRGRPYNEQFF. This rearrangement joins TRBV5-6 to TRBJ2-1; TRBD2 is a possible D gene (6 bases). Trimming took 1 base from V and 2 from J, leaving 10 bases between them. Germline CDR1 and CDR2: SGHDT and YYEEEE. The CDR3 runs to 15 residues.

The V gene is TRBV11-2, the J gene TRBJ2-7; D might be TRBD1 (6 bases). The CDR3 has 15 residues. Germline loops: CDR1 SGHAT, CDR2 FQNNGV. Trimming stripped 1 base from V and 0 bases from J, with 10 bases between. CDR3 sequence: CASSLGQATSYEQYF. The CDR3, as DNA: TGTGCCAGCAGCTTAGGACAGGCCACCTCCTACGAGCAGTACTTC.

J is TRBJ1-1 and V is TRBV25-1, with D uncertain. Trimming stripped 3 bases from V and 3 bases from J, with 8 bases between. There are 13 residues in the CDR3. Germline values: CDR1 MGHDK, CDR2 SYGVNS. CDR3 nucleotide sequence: TGTGCCAGCAGTGAGTGGCGGGACACTGAAGCTTTCTTT. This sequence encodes CASSEWRDTEAFF.

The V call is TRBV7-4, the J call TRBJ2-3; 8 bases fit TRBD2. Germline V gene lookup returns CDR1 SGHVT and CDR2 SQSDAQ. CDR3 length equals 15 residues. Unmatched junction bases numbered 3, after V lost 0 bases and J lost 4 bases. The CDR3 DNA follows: TGTGCCAGCAGCTTAGCCAGCGGGAGTCCAGATACGCAGTATTTT. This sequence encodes CASSLASGSPDTQYF.

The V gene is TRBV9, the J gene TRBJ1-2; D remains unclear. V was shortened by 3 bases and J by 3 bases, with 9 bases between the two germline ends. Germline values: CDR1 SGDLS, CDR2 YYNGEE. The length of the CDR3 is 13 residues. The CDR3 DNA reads TGTGCCAGCAGCGCGAGGACGGACTATGGCTACACCTTC. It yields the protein CASSARTDYGYTF.

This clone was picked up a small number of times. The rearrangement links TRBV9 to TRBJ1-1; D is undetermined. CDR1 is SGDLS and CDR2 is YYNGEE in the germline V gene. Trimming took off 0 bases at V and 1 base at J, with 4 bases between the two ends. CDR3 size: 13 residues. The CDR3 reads CASSVESNTEAFF. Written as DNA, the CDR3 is TGTGCCAGCAGCGTAGAATCGAACACTGAAGCTTTCTTT.

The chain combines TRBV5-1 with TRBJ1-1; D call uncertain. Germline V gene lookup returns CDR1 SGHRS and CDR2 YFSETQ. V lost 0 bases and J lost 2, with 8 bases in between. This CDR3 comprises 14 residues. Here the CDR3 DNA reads TGCGCCAGCAGCTTGGTCTCGCTTAACACTGAAGCTTTCTTT. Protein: CASSLVSLNTEAFF.

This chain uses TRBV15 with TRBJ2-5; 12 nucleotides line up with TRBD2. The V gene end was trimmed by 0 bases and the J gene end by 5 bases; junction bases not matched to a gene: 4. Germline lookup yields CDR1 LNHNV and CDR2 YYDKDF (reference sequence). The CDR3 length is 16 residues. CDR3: CATSRDSLAGGETQYF. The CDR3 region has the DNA TGTGCCACCAGCAGAGATAGCCTAGCGGGAGGGGAGACCCAGTACTTC.

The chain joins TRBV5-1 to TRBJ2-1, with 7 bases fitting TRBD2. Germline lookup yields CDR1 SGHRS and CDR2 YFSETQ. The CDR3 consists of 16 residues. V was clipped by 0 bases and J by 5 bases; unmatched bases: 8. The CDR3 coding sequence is TGCGCCAGCAGCTTGGTGGCGGGAGTTAACAACAATGAGCAGTTCTTC. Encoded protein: CASSLVAGVNNNEQFF.

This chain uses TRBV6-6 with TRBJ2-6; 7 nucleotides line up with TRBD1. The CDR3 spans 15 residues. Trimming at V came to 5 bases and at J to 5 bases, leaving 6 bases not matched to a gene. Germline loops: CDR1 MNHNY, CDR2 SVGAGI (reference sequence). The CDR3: CASSVQTGRANVLTF. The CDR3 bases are TGTGCCAGCAGTGTTCAGACAGGGAGGGCCAACGTCCTGACTTTC.

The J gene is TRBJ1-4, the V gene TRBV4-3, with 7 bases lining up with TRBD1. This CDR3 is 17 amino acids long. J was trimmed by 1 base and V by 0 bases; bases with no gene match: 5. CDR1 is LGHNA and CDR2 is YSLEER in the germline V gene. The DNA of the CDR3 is TGCGCCAGCAGCCAAGATAAACAGGGGAGAACTAATGAAAAACTGTTTTTT. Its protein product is CASSQDKQGRTNEKLFF.

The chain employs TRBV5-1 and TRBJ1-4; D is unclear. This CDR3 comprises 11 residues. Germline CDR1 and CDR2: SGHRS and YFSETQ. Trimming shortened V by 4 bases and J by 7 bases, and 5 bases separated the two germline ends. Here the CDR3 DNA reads TGCGCCAGCAGCCGCGGTGAAAAACTGTTTTTT. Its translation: CASSRGEKLFF.

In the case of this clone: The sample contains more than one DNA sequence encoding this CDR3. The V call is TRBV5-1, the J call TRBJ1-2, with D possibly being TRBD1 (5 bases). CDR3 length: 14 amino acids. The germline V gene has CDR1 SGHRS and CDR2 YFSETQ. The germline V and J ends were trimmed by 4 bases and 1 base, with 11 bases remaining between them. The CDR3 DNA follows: TGCGCCAGCAGCCCCCGGGACCGTAACTATGGCTACACCTTC. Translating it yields CASSPRDRNYGYTF.

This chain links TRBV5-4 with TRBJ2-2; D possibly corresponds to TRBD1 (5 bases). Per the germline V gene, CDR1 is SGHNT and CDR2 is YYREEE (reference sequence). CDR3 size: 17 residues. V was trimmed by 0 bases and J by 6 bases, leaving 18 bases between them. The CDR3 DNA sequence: TGTGCCAGCAGCTTGGTTGGGCAGGGTATCTCGTCCGGGGAGCTGTTTTTT. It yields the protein CASSLVGQGISSGELFF. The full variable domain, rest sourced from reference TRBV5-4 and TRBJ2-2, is ETGVTQSPTHLIKTRGQQVTLRCSSQSGHNTVSWYQQALGQGPQFIFQYYREEENGRGNFPPRFSGLQFPNYSSELNVNALELDDSALYLCASSLVGQGISSGELFFGEGSRLTVL.

CDR3 amino acids: CASSLGTSGSDEQFF. The DNA for the CDR3 is TGTGCCAGCAGCTTAGGAACTAGCGGGAGCGATGAGCAGTTCTTC. The V gene is TRBV7-9, the J gene TRBJ2-1, with 11 bases that match TRBD2. The CDR3 totals 15 residues. The germline gives CDR1 SEHNR, CDR2 FQNEAQ (reference sequence). J was trimmed by 8 bases and V by 1 base; bases with no gene match: 4.

CDR3 sequence (DNA): TGTGCCTGGAGAGCAGGGAATAATTCACCCCTCCACTTT. The encoded protein is CAWRAGNNSPLHF. The chain links TRBV30 to TRBJ1-6, with D possibly TRBD1 on 5 matching bases. Per germline, CDR1 GTSNPN and CDR2 SVGIG (reference sequence). The CDR3 loop spans 13 amino acids. Trimming pared 3 bases from V and 5 bases from J, leaving 8 bases between.

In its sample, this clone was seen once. The CDR3 nucleotides are TGCGCCAGCAGCTTCCGGACGGCTGGATCACCCCTCCACTTT. This sequence encodes CASSFRTAGSPLHF. This chain joins TRBV5-1 and TRBJ1-6; D ambiguous. The germline CDR1 and CDR2 sequences are SGHRS and YFSETQ. Trimming cost V 2 bases and J 10 bases, with 13 bases left between them. The CDR3 covers 14 residues.

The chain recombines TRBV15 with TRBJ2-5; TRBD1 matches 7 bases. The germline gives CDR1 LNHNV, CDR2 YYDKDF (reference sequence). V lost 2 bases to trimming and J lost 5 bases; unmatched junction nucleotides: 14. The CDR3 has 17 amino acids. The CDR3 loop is CATSRRILQGGVETQYF. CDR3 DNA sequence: TGTGCCACCAGCAGAAGAATTTTACAAGGGGGCGTGGAGACCCAGTACTTC.

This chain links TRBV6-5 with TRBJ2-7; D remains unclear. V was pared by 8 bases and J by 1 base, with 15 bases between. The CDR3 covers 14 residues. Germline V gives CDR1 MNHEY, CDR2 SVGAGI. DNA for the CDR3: TGTGCCAGCTTTCCCTACGGGCGTTCCTACGAGCAGTACTTC. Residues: CASFPYGRSYEQYF.

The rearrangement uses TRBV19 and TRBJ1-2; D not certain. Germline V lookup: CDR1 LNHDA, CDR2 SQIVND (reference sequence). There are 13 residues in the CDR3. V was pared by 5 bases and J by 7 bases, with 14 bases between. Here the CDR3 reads CASSFGIEGGYTF. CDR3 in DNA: TGTGCCAGTAGTTTTGGGATCGAGGGTGGCTACACCTTC.

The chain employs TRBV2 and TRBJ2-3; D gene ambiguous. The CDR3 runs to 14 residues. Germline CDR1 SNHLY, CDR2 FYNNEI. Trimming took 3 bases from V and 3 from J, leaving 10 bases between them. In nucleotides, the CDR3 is TGTGCCAGCAGTGATACCAGGAGAACAGATACGCAGTATTTT. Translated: CASSDTRRTDTQYF. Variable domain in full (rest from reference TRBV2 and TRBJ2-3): EPEVTQTPSHQVTQMGQEVILRCVPISNHLYFYWYRQILGQKVEFLVSFYNNEISEKSEIFDDQFSVERPDGSNFTLKIRSTKLEDSAMYFCASSDTRRTDTQYFGPGTRLTVL.

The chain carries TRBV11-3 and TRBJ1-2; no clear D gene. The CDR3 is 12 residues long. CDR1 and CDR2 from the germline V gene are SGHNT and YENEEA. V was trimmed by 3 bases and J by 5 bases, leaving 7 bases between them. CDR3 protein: CASSFGIYGYTF. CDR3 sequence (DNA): TGTGCCAGCAGCTTCGGAATATATGGCTACACCTTC.

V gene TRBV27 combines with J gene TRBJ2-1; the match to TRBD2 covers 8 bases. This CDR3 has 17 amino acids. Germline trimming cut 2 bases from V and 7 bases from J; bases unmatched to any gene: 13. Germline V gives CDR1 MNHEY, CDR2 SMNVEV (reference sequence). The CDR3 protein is CASSLTGGGWKGNEQFF. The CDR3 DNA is TGTGCCAGCAGTTTAACCGGGGGGGGCTGGAAAGGGAATGAGCAGTTCTTC.

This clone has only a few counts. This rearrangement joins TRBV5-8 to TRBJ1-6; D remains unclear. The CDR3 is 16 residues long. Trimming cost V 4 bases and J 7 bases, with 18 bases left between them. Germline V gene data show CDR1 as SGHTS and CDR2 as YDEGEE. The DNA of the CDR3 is TGTGCCAGCAGCCTAACTGGCAGGCTCCTAAATTCACCCCTCCACTTT. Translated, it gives CASSLTGRLLNSPLHF.